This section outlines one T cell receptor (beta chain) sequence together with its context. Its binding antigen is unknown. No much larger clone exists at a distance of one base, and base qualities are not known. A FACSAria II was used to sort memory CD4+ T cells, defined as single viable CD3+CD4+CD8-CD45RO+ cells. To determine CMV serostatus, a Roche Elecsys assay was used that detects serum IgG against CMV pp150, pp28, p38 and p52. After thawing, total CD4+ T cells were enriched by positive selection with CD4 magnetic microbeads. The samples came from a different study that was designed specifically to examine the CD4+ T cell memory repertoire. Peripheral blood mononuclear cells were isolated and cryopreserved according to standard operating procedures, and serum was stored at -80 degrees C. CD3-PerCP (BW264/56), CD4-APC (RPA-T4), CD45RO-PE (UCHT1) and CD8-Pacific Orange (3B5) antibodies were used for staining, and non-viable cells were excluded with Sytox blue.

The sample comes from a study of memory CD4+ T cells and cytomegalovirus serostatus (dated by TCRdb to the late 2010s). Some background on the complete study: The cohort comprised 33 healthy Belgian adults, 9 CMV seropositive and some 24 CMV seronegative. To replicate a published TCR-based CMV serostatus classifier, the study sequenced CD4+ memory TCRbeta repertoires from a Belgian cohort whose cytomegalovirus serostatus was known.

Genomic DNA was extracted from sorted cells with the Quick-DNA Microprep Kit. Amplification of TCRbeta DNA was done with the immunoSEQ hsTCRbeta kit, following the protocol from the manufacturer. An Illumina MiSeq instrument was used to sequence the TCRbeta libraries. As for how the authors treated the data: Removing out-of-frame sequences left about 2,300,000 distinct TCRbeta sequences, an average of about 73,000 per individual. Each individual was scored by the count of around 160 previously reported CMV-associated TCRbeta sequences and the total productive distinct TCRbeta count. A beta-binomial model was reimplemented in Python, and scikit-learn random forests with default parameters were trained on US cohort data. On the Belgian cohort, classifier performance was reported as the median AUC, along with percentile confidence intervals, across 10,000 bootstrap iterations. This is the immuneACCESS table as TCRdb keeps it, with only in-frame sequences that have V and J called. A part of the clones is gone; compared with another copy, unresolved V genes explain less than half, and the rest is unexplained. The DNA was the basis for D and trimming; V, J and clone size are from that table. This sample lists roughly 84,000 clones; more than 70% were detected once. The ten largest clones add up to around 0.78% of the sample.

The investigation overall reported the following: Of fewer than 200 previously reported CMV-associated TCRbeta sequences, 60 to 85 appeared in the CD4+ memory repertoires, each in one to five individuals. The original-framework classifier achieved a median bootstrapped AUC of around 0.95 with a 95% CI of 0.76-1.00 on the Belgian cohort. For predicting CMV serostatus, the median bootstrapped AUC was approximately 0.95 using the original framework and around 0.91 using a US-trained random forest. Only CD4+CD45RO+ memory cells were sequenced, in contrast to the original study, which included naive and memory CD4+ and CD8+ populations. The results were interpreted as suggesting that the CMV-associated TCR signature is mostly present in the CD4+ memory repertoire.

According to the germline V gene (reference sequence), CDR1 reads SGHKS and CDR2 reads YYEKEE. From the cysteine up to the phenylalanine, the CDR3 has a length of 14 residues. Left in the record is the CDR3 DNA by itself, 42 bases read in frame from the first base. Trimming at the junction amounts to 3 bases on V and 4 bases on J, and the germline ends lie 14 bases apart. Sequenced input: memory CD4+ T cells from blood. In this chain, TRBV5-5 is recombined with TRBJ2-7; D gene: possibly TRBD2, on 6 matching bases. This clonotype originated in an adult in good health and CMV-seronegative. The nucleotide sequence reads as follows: TGTGCCAGCAGCTCGACCGGAGGGAAATACGAGCAGTACTTC. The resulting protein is CASSSTGGKYEQYF.